The clone carrying this TCR beta chain appeared once. This entry comes from a study of cytomegalovirus exposure and HLA in healthy donors. Overall study: Within the Caucasian-associated ancestry cluster were roughly 79% of the roughly 430 genotyped donors.

Both 60 Vbeta primers and 13 Jbeta primers went into the PCR. Repertoires were generated with immunoSEQ multiplex PCR, while TCRdb's copy carries only in-frame clones and drops some. Among 100,000 to 150,000 clones listed, about 62% were seen once. Sequenced input: PBMCs. This receptor was obtained from a woman in her thirties or forties in good health and CMV-seropositive.

The CDR3 loop is CASSGSGQGDGYTF. The CDR3 nucleotides are TGCGCCAGCAGCGGATCGGGACAGGGAGATGGCTACACCTTC. This chain joins TRBV5-1 and TRBJ1-2, with TRBD1 matching 9 bases. Trimming at V came to 4 bases and at J to 6 bases, leaving 7 bases not matched to a gene. CDR1 and CDR2 (germline): SGHRS, YFSETQ. The length of the CDR3 is 14 residues. The full variable domain, completed using reference TRBV5-1 and TRBJ1-2, is KAGVTQTPRYLIKTRGQQVTLSCSPISGHRSVSWYQQTPGQGLQFLFEYFSETQRNKGNFPGRFSGRQFSNSRSEMNVSTLELGDSALYLCASSGSGQGDGYTFGSGTRLTVV.